The entry that follows covers one T cell receptor beta chain sequence. Antigen specificity is unknown. cDNA prepared by RNA extraction and subsequent reverse transcription served as the template for sequencing. The protocol was immunoSEQ multiplex PCR, while the TCRdb copy is restricted to in-frame clones and leaves out a portion. The sample has about 98,000 clones; less than 50% are singletons. This record comes from a study of CD8+ T cells in alopecia areata. As for the study in general: Treatment comprised oral tofacitinib, 5 to 10 mg twice daily, in treated patients.

As part of sample collection, lesional scalp punch biopsies and peripheral blood were taken from alopecia areata patients. Whole-study results and caveats: Patients showed less clear TCR sequence sharing than mice, possibly partly because of HLA diversity.

The receptor's source is a human donor with alopecia areata. The sequenced sample consisted of CD4+ T cells sorted from blood.

The CDR3 DNA reads as TGCGCCAGCAGCTTGATGTCGGCAAGTGAAGCTTTCTTT. Its translation: CASSLMSASEAFF. This chain links TRBV5-1 with TRBJ1-1, with D hard to call. Trimming cost V 1 base and J 7 bases, with 11 bases left between them. Looked up from germline, CDR1 is SGHRS and CDR2 is YFSETQ. The CDR3 runs to 13 residues. Full variable domain (remainder filled in from reference TRBV5-1 and TRBJ1-1): KAGVTQTPRYLIKTRGQQVTLSCSPISGHRSVSWYQQTPGQGLQFLFEYFSETQRNKGNFPGRFSGRQFSNSRSEMNVSTLELGDSALYLCASSLMSASEAFFGQGTRLTVV.